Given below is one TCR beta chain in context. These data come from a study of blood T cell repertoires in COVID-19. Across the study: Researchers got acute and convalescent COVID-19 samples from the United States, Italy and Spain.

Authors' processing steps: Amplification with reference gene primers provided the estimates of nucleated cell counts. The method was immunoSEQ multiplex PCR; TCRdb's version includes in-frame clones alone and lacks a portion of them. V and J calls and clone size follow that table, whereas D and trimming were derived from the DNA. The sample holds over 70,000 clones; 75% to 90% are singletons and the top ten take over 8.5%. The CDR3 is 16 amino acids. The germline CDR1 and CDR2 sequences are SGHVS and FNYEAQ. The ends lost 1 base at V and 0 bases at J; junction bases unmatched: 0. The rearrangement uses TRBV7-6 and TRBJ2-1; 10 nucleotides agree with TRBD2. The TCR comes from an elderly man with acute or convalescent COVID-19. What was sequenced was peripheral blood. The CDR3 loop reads CASSLERGGSYNEQFF. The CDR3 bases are TGTGCCAGCAGCTTAGAGCGGGGGGGCTCCTACAATGAGCAGTTCTTC.